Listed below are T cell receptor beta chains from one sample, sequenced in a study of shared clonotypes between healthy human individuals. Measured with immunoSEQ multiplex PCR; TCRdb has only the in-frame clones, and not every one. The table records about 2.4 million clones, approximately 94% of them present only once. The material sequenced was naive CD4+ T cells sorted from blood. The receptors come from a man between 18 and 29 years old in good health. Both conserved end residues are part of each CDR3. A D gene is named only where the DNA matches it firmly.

CDR3: CSATRGETQYF; DNA: TGCAGTGCTACTCGCGGAGAGACCCAGTACTTC; J: TRBJ2-5; V: TRBV20-1; D: -
CDR3: CAWSVTGNTIYF; DNA: TGTGCCTGGAGTGTAACCGGAAACACCATATATTTT; J: TRBJ1-3; V: TRBV30; D: -
CDR3: CASSSLATREQYF; DNA: TGTGCCAGCAGCTCACTAGCTACCCGTGAGCAGTACTTC; J: TRBJ2-7; V: TRBV7-2; D: -
CDR3: CASSQDRGAATQYF; DNA: TGCGCCAGCAGCCAGGATAGGGGGGCTGCGACGCAGTATTTT; J: TRBJ2-3; V: TRBV4-1; D: -
CDR3: CASSEAGGPNEQFF; DNA: TGTGCCAGCAGTGAGGCGGGAGGGCCCAATGAGCAGTTCTTC; J: TRBJ2-1; V: TRBV2; D: TRBD2
CDR3: CASRRQGENTGELFF; DNA: TGTGCCAGCCGGCGACAGGGGGAAAACACCGGGGAGCTGTTTTTT; J: TRBJ2-2; V: TRBV6-4; D: TRBD1
CDR3: CAISYNGGAEAFF; DNA: TGTGCCATCTCCTATAACGGTGGGGCTGAAGCTTTCTTT; J: TRBJ1-1; V: TRBV10-3; D: -
CDR3: CASSPGQGAIGEAFF; DNA: TGTGCCAGCAGCCCTGGACAGGGGGCTATCGGTGAAGCTTTCTTT; J: TRBJ1-1; V: TRBV5-4; D: TRBD1
CDR3: CASSPQVHSSYNEQFF; DNA: TGTGCCAGCTCACCACAAGTTCATAGCTCCTACAATGAGCAGTTCTTC; J: TRBJ2-1; V: TRBV18; D: -
CDR3: CAWSAGSGNTIYF; DNA: TGTGCCTGGAGCGCAGGGTCCGGAAACACCATATATTTT; J: TRBJ1-3; V: TRBV30; D: -
CDR3: CASSFPGRGDTEAFF; DNA: TGTGCCAGCAGTTTCCCCGGACGGGGAGACACTGAAGCTTTCTTT; J: TRBJ1-1; V: TRBV6-5; D: -
CDR3: CASSSRLAGGSTDTQYF; DNA: TGTGCCAGCAGCTCGCGACTAGCGGGGGGAAGCACAGATACGCAGTATTTT; J: TRBJ2-3; V: TRBV13; D: TRBD2
CDR3: CASSPILAGWSDTQYF; DNA: TGTGCCAGCTCACCAATCCTAGCGGGTTGGTCAGATACGCAGTATTTT; J: TRBJ2-3; V: TRBV18; D: TRBD2
CDR3: CASSVGATSTDTQYF; DNA: TGTGCCAGCAGCGTAGGGGCCACTAGCACAGATACGCAGTATTTT; J: TRBJ2-3; V: TRBV9; D: -
CDR3: CASTRWGTGELFF; DNA: TGTGCCAGCACACGATGGGGCACCGGGGAGCTGTTTTTT; J: TRBJ2-2; V: TRBV7-3; D: -
CDR3: CASSRMLVAKNIQYF; DNA: TGCGCCAGCAGCCGGATGCTAGTAGCCAAAAACATTCAGTACTTC; J: TRBJ2-4; V: TRBV4-1; D: -
CDR3: CATSREPAANEKLFF; DNA: TGTGCCACCAGCAGAGAGCCGGCAGCTAATGAAAAACTGTTTTTT; J: TRBJ1-4; V: TRBV15; D: -
CDR3: CAMGTAYEQYF; DNA: TGTGCCATGGGGACAGCCTACGAGCAGTACTTC; J: TRBJ2-7; V: TRBV6-5; D: TRBD1
CDR3: CASSLGKQETQYF; DNA: TGTGCCAGCAGCTTGGGAAAACAAGAGACCCAGTACTTC; J: TRBJ2-5; V: TRBV5-6; D: -
CDR3: CASSLERGNEQFF; DNA: TGTGCTAGCAGCTTAGAAAGGGGGAATGAGCAGTTCTTC; J: TRBJ2-1; V: TRBV7-7; D: -
CDR3: CASSRTATGGYTF; DNA: TGTGCCAGCAGTCGTACAGCTACAGGAGGCTACACCTTC; J: TRBJ1-2; V: TRBV28; D: -
CDR3: CASSYVGQSTDTQYF; DNA: TGTGCCAGCAGTTATGTCGGACAGAGCACAGATACGCAGTATTTT; J: TRBJ2-3; V: TRBV6-5; D: -
CDR3: CASSISGTGGSGELFF; DNA: TGTGCCAGTAGTATTTCCGGGACAGGGGGGTCCGGGGAGCTGTTTTTT; J: TRBJ2-2; V: TRBV19; D: TRBD1
CDR3: CAWSAKNWGLADTQYF; DNA: TGTGCCTGGAGTGCTAAGAACTGGGGCCTCGCAGATACGCAGTATTTT; J: TRBJ2-3; V: TRBV30; D: -
CDR3: CASSPGTGARGYTF; DNA: TGTGCCAGCAGCCCCGGGACAGGGGCTCGTGGCTACACCTTC; J: TRBJ1-2; V: TRBV7-2; D: TRBD1
CDR3: CASSHPGLVIREQFF; DNA: TGCGCCAGCAGCCATCCGGGACTAGTGATCCGTGAGCAGTTCTTC; J: TRBJ2-1; V: TRBV4-1; D: TRBD2
CDR3: CASSEHLGQGAGGYTF; DNA: TGTGCCAGCAGTGAACACTTGGGACAGGGGGCTGGCGGCTACACCTTC; J: TRBJ1-2; V: TRBV25-1; D: TRBD1
CDR3: CASSYLTGGNYEQYF; DNA: TGCGCCAGCAGCTACCTGACAGGGGGAAACTACGAGCAGTACTTC; J: TRBJ2-7; V: TRBV5-1; D: TRBD1
CDR3: CASSLFRGRETQYF; DNA: TGCGCCAGCAGCTTGTTCAGGGGGCGGGAGACCCAGTACTTC; J: TRBJ2-5; V: TRBV5-1; D: TRBD1
CDR3: CSVAPGSNEKLFF; DNA: TGCAGCGTTGCCCCAGGGAGTAATGAAAAACTGTTTTTT; J: TRBJ1-4; V: TRBV29-1; D: -
CDR3: CAISTGTGTYGYTF; DNA: TGTGCCATCAGTACCGGGACAGGGACCTATGGCTACACCTTC; J: TRBJ1-2; V: TRBV10-3; D: TRBD1
CDR3: CASSLARAGNQPQHF; DNA: TGTGCCAGCAGTTTGGCCAGGGCGGGCAATCAGCCCCAGCATTTT; J: TRBJ1-5; V: TRBV28; D: -
CDR3: CASSLVPGDDTGELFF; DNA: TGCGCCAGCAGCTTGGTCCCGGGAGACGACACCGGGGAGCTGTTTTTT; J: TRBJ2-2; V: TRBV5-1; D: -
CDR3: CASSYTGTGGNQPQHF; DNA: TGTGCCAGCTCTTATACCGGGACAGGGGGCAATCAGCCCCAGCATTTT; J: TRBJ1-5; V: TRBV18; D: TRBD1
CDR3: CASSLFGTNNEQFF; DNA: TGTGCCAGCAGTTTATTTGGGACGAACAATGAGCAGTTCTTC; J: TRBJ2-1; V: TRBV27; D: -
CDR3: CASSLIGQSSGNTIYF; DNA: TGTGCCAGCAGCTTAATCGGACAGAGCTCTGGAAACACCATATATTTT; J: TRBJ1-3; V: TRBV7-3; D: -
CDR3: CASSFGATQETQYF; DNA: TGCGCCAGCAGCTTTGGGGCAACCCAAGAGACCCAGTACTTC; J: TRBJ2-5; V: TRBV5-1; D: -
CDR3: CASRDSFSTNEKLFF; DNA: TGTGCCAGCAGAGACAGTTTCTCAACTAATGAAAAACTGTTTTTT; J: TRBJ1-4; V: TRBV19; D: -
CDR3: CASSVQGVTGELFF; DNA: TGTGCCAGCAGTGTACAGGGTGTCACCGGGGAGCTGTTTTTT; J: TRBJ2-2; V: TRBV6-5; D: -
CDR3: CAISERSSYEQYF; DNA: TGTGCCATCAGTGAACGAAGCTCCTACGAGCAGTACTTC; J: TRBJ2-7; V: TRBV10-3; D: -
CDR3: CASSLVGLAGGKETQYF; DNA: TGCGCCAGCAGCTTGGTCGGTCTAGCGGGAGGAAAAGAGACCCAGTACTTC; J: TRBJ2-5; V: TRBV5-1; D: TRBD2